The entry that follows covers one T cell receptor beta chain sequence. Its antigen is unknown. The input lacks base qualities; no much larger clone sits a single base away. The data originate from a study of a mutant IDH1 vaccine in newly diagnosed glioma (dated by TCRdb to the early 2020s). Study-level background: Patients received eight vaccinations in weeks 1, 3, 5, 7, 11, 15, 19 and 23, corresponding to visits V03 through V10. Prior to enrollment, standard therapy consisting of radiotherapy alone, temozolomide alone, or radiochemotherapy with temozolomide had been administered to patients, with the combination being received by most patients. Peripheral blood was collected at six visits: V03 (baseline), V05, V07, V10, V12 and V13. Vaccination began 4-6 weeks after radiotherapy alone, or alongside temozolomide cycles in the chemotherapy-containing groups. For exploratory analyses, about two dozen treated patients had longitudinal TCRB deep sequencing done wherever samples were available. Of the approximately 29 treated patients, approximately 62% were male and 37.5% were female, and a mean age of 40.4 years was recorded. The paper as a whole reports these results and caveats: Selection of PBMC samples for TCRB deep sequencing was based on availability. Changes in the top peripheral T cell clonotypes picked up by TCRB sequencing did not appear to be linked to pseudoprogression. The authors noted that analyses of patient blood samples could not be reproduced because of sample limitations. Vaccine-induced immune responses across multiple MHC alleles were detected in approximately 94% of patients.

Preparation of the library involved the immunoSEQ multiplex PCR assay. The hsTCRB Kit was used according to the manufacturer's protocol to amplify rearranged TCR beta chain sequences. TCRB libraries were sequenced on an Illumina MiSeq. The original methods were these. The kit vendor's proprietary platform handled demultiplexing, trimming and gene mapping. In its TCRdb copy, this immuneACCESS table keeps in-frame sequences only and misses some clones. Where compared with another copy, unresolved V genes explain less than half of these, and the others have no known cause. The DNA gave D and trimming, while V, J and clone size come from that table. The sample table lists approximately 51,000 clones, around 80% of them with a count of one. The ten biggest clones cover less than 2% of the sample. This specimen's time point label, per the study, means: week 5, during vaccination. Each vaccine dose, consisting of 300 ug of a 20-mer mutant IDH1 peptide in Montanide, was administered subcutaneously with topical imiquimod. Donors had newly diagnosed WHO grade 3 or 4 IDH1-mutant astrocytomas with loss of nuclear ATRX. The samples were drawn from NOA16, a multicentre, single-arm, open-label phase I trial in Germany that tested a mutant IDH1 peptide vaccine in humans for the first time. The DNeasy Blood and Tissue Kit was used to extract genomic DNA from EDTA blood for TCRB sequencing.

This TCR was recovered from a woman aged 40 to 50 with glioma. Material: PBMCs, obtained from a glioma patient whose treatment included an IDH1 peptide vaccine.

CDR3 protein: CASSLRGGAMGGYTF. The nucleotide sequence reads as follows: TGCGCCAGCAGCCTAAGAGGGGGGGCGATGGGGGGCTACACCTTC. The rearrangement combines TRBV4-1 with TRBJ1-2, and perhaps TRBD1 as D gene, on 6 matching bases. V drops 4 bases and J drops 8 bases, leaving 20 bases in between. CDR1 and CDR2 are drawn from the germline V gene: MGHRA, YSYEKL. The CDR3 spans 15 residues, from the cysteine through the phenylalanine. The kept DNA is CDR3 alone, 45 bases in frame from the first base.